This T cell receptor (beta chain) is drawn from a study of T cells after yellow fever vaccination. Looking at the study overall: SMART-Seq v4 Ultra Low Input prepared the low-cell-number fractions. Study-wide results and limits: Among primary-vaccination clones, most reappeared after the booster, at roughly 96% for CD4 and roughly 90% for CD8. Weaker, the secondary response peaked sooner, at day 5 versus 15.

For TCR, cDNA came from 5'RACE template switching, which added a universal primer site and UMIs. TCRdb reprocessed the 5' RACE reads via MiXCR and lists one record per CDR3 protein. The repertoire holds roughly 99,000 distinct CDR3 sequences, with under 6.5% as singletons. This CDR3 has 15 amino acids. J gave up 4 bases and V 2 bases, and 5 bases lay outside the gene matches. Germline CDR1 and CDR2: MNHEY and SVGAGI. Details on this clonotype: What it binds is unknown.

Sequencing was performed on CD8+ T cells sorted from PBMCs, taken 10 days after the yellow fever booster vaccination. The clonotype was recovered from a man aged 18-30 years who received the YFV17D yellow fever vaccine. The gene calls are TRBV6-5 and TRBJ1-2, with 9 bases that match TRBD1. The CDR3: CASSYIGGQGYGYTF. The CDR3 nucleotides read TGTGCCAGCAGTTACATTGGGGGACAGGGCTATGGCTACACCTTC.